This T cell receptor (beta chain) is drawn from a study of blood T cell repertoires in COVID-19. CDR1 and CDR2 from the germline V gene are SGDLS and YYNGEE. The CDR3 runs to 15 residues. The V gene end was trimmed by 3 bases and the J gene end by 8 bases; junction bases not matched to a gene: 13. Measured with immunoSEQ multiplex PCR; TCRdb has only the in-frame clones, and not every one. The sample consists of about 220,000 clones, around 86% of them appearing once. This TCR derives from a woman aged 40 to 50 with acute COVID-19. Sequenced input: PBMCs or T cells enriched from blood (not recorded which). The rearrangement joins TRBV9 to TRBJ1-2, with 7 bases aligning to TRBD1. CDR3 DNA sequence: TGTGCCAGCAGCGCCTCCGACAGGGAGTCCAAAGGCTACACCTTC. Protein product: CASSASDRESKGYTF.